This TCR beta chain was sequenced for a study of blood T cells in healthy people across ages. General observations from the study: Estimated diversity that came from one million T cells was considered an underestimate. Per million T cells, TCR beta diversity dropped roughly linearly as age increased.

As to this clonotype: Its antigen remains unidentified.

Each sample had at least 6 million PBMCs isolated. The second PCR ran about 6 to 12 cycles with a sample-barcoded 5' primer and J-beta primers. All cDNA molecules were each tagged by a template-switch adaptor with 12 random nucleotides. Each CDR3 protein is one row after TCRdb ran MiXCR on the 5' RACE reads. The sample lists around 620,000 distinct CDR3 sequences, about 25% seen once, with about 18% in the top ten. CDR3 length equals 15 residues. Germline CDR1 SGHRS, CDR2 YFSETQ. The V gene end was trimmed by 0 bases and the J gene end by 5 bases; junction bases not matched to a gene: 1. The chain joins TRBV5-1 to TRBJ1-5; 11 bases agree with TRBD1. The specimen was blood. This TCR was sampled from a woman in her sixties or seventies in good health. CDR3 coding DNA: TGCGCCAGCAGCTTGGGGACAGGGGGCTATCAGCCCCAGCATTTT. Its translation: CASSLGTGGYQPQHF.